The clone carrying this TCR beta chain was found a few times. The data are from a study of regulatory T cells in long-lasting Graves disease. The CDR3 totals 15 residues. Germline CDR1 and CDR2: SGHRS and YFSETQ. The V gene lost 0 bases and the J gene lost 1 base, with 10 bases spanning the gap. TCR beta libraries were built with iRepertoire HTBI primers and Arm-PCR of CDR3 regions. Using its own MiXCR run on the multiplex PCR reads, TCRdb lists one record per CDR3 protein. The table lists approximately 390,000 distinct CDR3 sequences, around 15% of them singletons. Sample time point: newly diagnosed GD, antithyroid drugs for less than 3 months. PBMCs provided the RNA from which the TCR library was made. Separately, the same data were catalogued under a study of T cells in Graves' hyperthyroidism and ophthalmopathy. That work contributes: Exclusion criteria comprised uncontrolled infection, other autoimmune disease, pregnancy or lactation. With the HTBI primer set, the TCR CDR3 went through a first round of RT-PCR. Most thyroid clonotypes expanded above 0.001 were also detected in blood. Ophthalmopathy, which appeared later, was predicted by the model a median approximately six months before onset.

This sequence originates from a woman aged 18-35 years with Graves disease. Sequencing used peripheral blood mononuclear cells (PBMCs), obtained at new diagnosis, from a patient treated with antithyroid drugs. The genes are TRBV5-1 and TRBJ1-1; D gene unclear. The CDR3 loop reads CASSLDLQPNTEAFF. The DNA of the CDR3 is TGCGCCAGCAGCTTGGACCTCCAGCCGAACACTGAAGCTTTCTTT.